Shown below are 7 T cell receptor beta chains from a single sample sequenced in a study of blood T cell repertoires in COVID-19. Measured with immunoSEQ multiplex PCR; TCRdb has only the in-frame clones, and not every one. Here the sample spans some 150,000 clones, about 88% being singletons. Sequencing was performed on peripheral blood. Receptors were obtained from a human donor in a cohort sampled during active COVID-19.

The genes are TRBV18 and TRBJ1-1; D is perhaps TRBD1 (6 bases). V shed 3 bases and J shed 4 bases, with 21 bases lying between them. The CDR3 covers 17 residues. Germline CDR1 and CDR2: KGHSH and LQKENI. For the CDR3, the DNA is TGTGCCAGCTCACCGACGCGCACGCCTCAACAGGGCACTGAAGCTTTCTTT. This encodes CASSPTRTPQQGTEAFF.

The chain combines TRBV6-5 with TRBJ2-1, with TRBD2 matching over 11 bases. The CDR3 covers 16 residues. V lost 0 bases and J lost 10; bases outside the gene matches: 8. Germline CDR1 reads MNHEY; CDR2 reads SVGAGI. The CDR3 is CASSYSAASGRNEQFF. The CDR3 coding sequence is TGTGCCAGCAGTTACTCAGCGGCTAGCGGGAGGAACGAGCAGTTCTTC.

This clone was picked up a small number of times. The V call is TRBV7-2, the J call TRBJ2-1; 10 bases map to TRBD2. The CDR3 totals 16 residues. Germline CDR1 SGHTA, CDR2 FQGNSA. J gave up 10 bases and V 4 bases, and 13 bases lay outside the gene matches. For the CDR3, the DNA is TGTGCCAGCAGCTCAAGGACTAGCGGCACGATGTCAGAGCAGTTCTTC. Amino acid sequence: CASSSRTSGTMSEQFF.

This clone is a singleton in its sample. This could be a read error, since a much larger clone is one nucleotide away. The chain recombines TRBV5-1 with TRBJ2-3; 12 positions agree with TRBD2. Germline V gene sequence: CDR1 SGHRS, CDR2 YFSETQ. The CDR3 has 15 amino acids. The DNA of the CDR3 is TGCGCCGGCAGCTTGACTAGCGGGAGAACAGATACGCAGTATTTT. It translates to CAGSLTSGRTDTQYF.

The J gene is TRBJ1-4, the V gene TRBV3-1 (or the pseudogene TRBV3-2); D is undetermined. The V gene lost 3 bases and the J gene lost 8 bases, with 10 bases spanning the gap. The CDR3 is made up of 13 amino acids. Germline V gene sequence: CDR1 LGHDT, CDR2 YNNKEL (reference sequence). The CDR3 DNA reads TGTGCCAGCAGCCATGGATCTAGGGAAAAACTGTTTTTT. Translation gives CASSHGSREKLFF.

This clone was recorded at least ten times. The chain recombines TRBV2 with TRBJ2-1, with D possibly TRBD2 on 7 matching bases. The CDR3 has 17 residues. The V and J ends lost 7 bases and 7 bases respectively, with 26 bases between them. Germline V CDR1 and CDR2: SNHLY, FYNNEI. CDR3 nucleotide sequence: TGTGCCAGCACCCCCAGGGGCGGGAGTGCTAAGGGGAATGAGCAGTTCTTC. This encodes CASTPRGGSAKGNEQFF.

Here the CDR3 DNA reads TGCGCCAGCAGCCTCGCGGGGGGGCTCGACAATGAGCAGTTCTTC. It encodes CASSLAGGLDNEQFF. The chain carries TRBV4-1 and TRBJ2-1; 9 bases are shared with TRBD2. In germline, CDR1 is MGHRA, CDR2 YSYEKL. V was pared by 4 bases and J by 5 bases, with 6 bases of the junction left unmatched. The CDR3 runs 15 residues.